The rows below give T cell receptor beta chains drawn from one sample of a study of tumor-infiltrating lymphocytes in glioblastoma multiforme. In TCRdb, the multiplex PCR reads were re-called with MiXCR into one record per CDR3 protein. The sample consists of some 15,000 distinct CDR3 sequences, roughly 70% of them appearing once. Sequenced sample: brain tumor tissue. These receptors were obtained from a male donor with glioblastoma. Both conserved end residues are part of each CDR3. Each record gives: clone size, D gene, J gene, V gene, CDR3 length, CDR3 DNA, CDR3 protein. The D gene is left open where the match is weak. Size is omitted from some rows. Given values are once, few, many or a class for expanded clones.

-,TRBD1,TRBJ1-1,TRBV11-2,15,TGTGCCAGCAGCTTTGATTGGACAGGGGGCGCCGTGACTTTCTTT,CASSFDWTGGAVTFF
few,TRBD2,TRBJ2-7,TRBV28,13,TGTGCCAGCACGACGGGGGGGGTCTACGTGCAGTACTTC,CASTTGGVYVQYF
-,TRBD1,TRBJ2-7,TRBV12-3/TRBV12-4,12,TGTGCCAGCAGTTTCGGACAGGGCAAGCAGTACTTC,CASSFGQGKQYF
-,-,TRBJ2-3,TRBV11-1,15,TGCGCCGGCAGCTTAACCAGCGGCCCCACAGATACGCAGTATTTT,CAGSLTSGPTDTQYF
-,-,TRBJ2-2,TRBV11-2,15,TGTCCCAGCAGCTTAGTACAGGGTCACACCGGGGAGCTTTTTTTT,CPSSLVQGHTGELFF
-,-,TRBJ1-2,TRBV20-1,13,TGCAGTGTCCCGCGTGAGCCCTATGATGGCTACACCTTC,CSVPREPYDGYTF
-,-,TRBJ2-1,TRBV20-1,14,TGCAGTGCTAGAGGGGCCCAGATAGGGATCACGGAGTTCTTC,CSARGAQIGITEFF
-,-,TRBJ1-1,TRBV20-1,15,TGCAGTGCCAGCAGCTTACGGAGGGAAAAGTCTGAAGCTTTCTTT,CSASSLRREKSEAFF
-,-,TRBJ2-3,TRBV5-4,16,TGCGCCAGTAGCTTAGGGAGTAATGTACGCACAGATACGCAGTATTTT,CASSLGSNVRTDTQYF
once,TRBD1,TRBJ2-3,TRBV20-1,15,TGCGGTGCCCTACGGACAGGGACGACCCTTAACACGCAGTGTTTT,CGALRTGTTLNTQCF
-,TRBD2,TRBJ2-3,TRBV11-2,17,TGTGCCAGCAGCCTGGGGACTAGCGGGGGACGCACAGATACGCTGTATTTT,CASSLGTSGGRTDTLYF
-,TRBD2,TRBJ2-2,TRBV11-2,20,TGTGCCTGCACCCACTCATTCGGCCAAGGGCTAGCGGTAAGCACCGGGGAGCTGTTTTTT,CACTHSFGQGLAVSTGELFF
many,TRBD2,TRBJ2-5,TRBV7-3,13,TGTGCCAGCAGTCGGGGGGGCGTGGAGACCCAGTACTTC,CASSRGGVETQYF
-,-,TRBJ2-3,TRBV20-1,14,TGCAGTGCTATACCCTCCGGGAGTGGAGATACGCAGTATTTT,CSAIPSGSGDTQYF
-,-,TRBJ2-1,TRBV7-8,14,TGTACCATCAGCATAACTGGGGGCCTGGATGGGCAGTTCTTC,CTISITGGLDGQFF